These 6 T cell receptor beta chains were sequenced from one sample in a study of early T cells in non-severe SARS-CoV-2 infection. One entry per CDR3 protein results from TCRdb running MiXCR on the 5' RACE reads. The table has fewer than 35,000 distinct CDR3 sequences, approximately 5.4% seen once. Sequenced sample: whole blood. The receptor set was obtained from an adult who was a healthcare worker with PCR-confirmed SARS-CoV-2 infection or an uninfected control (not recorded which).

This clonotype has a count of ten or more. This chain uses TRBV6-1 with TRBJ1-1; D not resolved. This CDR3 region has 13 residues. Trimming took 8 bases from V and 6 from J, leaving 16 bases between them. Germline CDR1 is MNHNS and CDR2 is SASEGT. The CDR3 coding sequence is TGTGCCAGCTCTTCGGCGGGCGAGGCTGAAGCTTTCTTT. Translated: CASSSAGEAEAFF.

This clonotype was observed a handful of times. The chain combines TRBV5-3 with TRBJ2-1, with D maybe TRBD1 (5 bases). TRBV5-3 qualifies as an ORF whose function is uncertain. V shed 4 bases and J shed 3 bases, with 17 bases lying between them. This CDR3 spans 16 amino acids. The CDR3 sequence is CARSTHRFLSYNEQFF. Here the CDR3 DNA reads TGTGCCAGAAGCACCCACAGGTTTTTAAGCTACAATGAGCAGTTCTTC.

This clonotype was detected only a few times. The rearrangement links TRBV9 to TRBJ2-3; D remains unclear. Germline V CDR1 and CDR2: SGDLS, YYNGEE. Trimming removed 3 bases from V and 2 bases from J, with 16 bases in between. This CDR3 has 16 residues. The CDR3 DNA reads TGTGCCAGCAGCGCGGAAAGGTCCTTTAACACAGATACGCAGTATTTT. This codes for CASSAERSFNTDTQYF.

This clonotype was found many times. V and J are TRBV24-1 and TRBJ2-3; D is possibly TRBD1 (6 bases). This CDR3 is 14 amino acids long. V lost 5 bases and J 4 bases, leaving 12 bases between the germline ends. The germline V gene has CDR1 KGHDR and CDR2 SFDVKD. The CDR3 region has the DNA TGTGCCACCAGTGCAGGGGCCGCGCCAGATACGCAGTATTTT. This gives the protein CATSAGAAPDTQYF.

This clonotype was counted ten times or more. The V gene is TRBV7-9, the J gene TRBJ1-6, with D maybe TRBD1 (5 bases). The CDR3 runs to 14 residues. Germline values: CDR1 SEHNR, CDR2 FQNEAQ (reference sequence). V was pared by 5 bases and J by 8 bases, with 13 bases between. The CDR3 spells CASSPWDAHSPLHF. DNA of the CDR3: TGTGCCAGCAGCCCATGGGACGCCCATTCACCCCTCCACTTT.

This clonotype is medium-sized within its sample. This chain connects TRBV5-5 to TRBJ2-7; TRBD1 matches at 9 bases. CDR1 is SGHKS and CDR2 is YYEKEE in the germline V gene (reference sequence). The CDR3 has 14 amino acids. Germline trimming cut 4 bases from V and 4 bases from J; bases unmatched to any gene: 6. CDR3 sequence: CASSTGQGGYEQYF. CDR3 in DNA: TGTGCCAGCAGCACGGGACAGGGAGGATACGAGCAGTACTTC.